This TCR beta chain was captured by sequencing in a study of shared T cell receptors in the human thymus. The table lists this clone with a few counts. Germline-derived CDR1 and CDR2 are SNHLY and FYNNEI. CDR3 size: 16 residues. The V segment lost 6 bases and the J segment 5 bases; nucleotides outside the gene matches: 15. Some clones are missing from TCRdb's copy, which holds only in-frame ones; the method was immunoSEQ multiplex PCR. The sample holds 630,000 or so clones; about 87% are singletons and the top ten take just under 0.0095%. The data were also submitted as part of a second study, on human thymus T cells. That paper notes: Congenital heart defects were the reason for the corrective surgery that the donors, healthy Finnish infants, were having. Resections from corrective heart surgery supplied the thymus tissue. Apparent skewing of V and J gene usage characterized both thymic and blood repertoires. Related research described strongly overlapping thymic repertoires in unrelated people.

V is TRBV2 and J is TRBJ2-7, with TRBD2 identical over 8 bases. This TCR was recovered from a boy under two years old with a congenital heart defect. Input material: thymocytes. The CDR3 coding sequence is TGTGCCAGCAGCAGCGACACAACGGGACTAGTAGACGAGCAGTACTTC. Translated: CASSSDTTGLVDEQYF.